Below are 5 T cell receptor beta chains sequenced from a single sample in a study of T cell responses to AZD1222 COVID-19 vaccine. The method was immunoSEQ multiplex PCR; TCRdb's version includes in-frame clones alone and lacks a portion of them. The repertoire includes 95,000 to 100,000 clones, about 81% of them detected once, and approximately 15% sits in the top ten. Sequenced material: peripheral blood, taken 28 days after the second AZD1222 dose. The receptor set was obtained from an adult who received the AZD1222 COVID-19 vaccine.

The rearrangement joins TRBV5-6 to TRBJ1-3; no reliable D call. V was trimmed by 1 base and J by 1 base, leaving 3 bases between them. The CDR3 runs 13 residues. Germline lookup yields CDR1 SGHDT and CDR2 YYEEEE. CDR3 coding DNA: TGTGCCAGCAGCTTGTATTCTGGAAACACCATATATTTT. Protein sequence: CASSLYSGNTIYF.

This chain uses TRBV28 with TRBJ1-1; TRBD1 might be the D (6 bases). The germline CDR1 and CDR2 sequences are MDHEN and SYDVKM. V was clipped by 7 bases and J by 4 bases, with 22 bases between them. This CDR3 has 16 amino acids. The CDR3 bases are TGTGCCAGCACCCCAGTGTGGGGGGGCCGGGGCACTGAAGCTTTCTTT. The encoded protein is CASTPVWGGRGTEAFF.

The chain links TRBV6-2 or TRBV6-3 to TRBJ1-5, with D uncertain. Germline V lookup: CDR1 MNHEY, CDR2 SVGEGT. There are 15 residues in the CDR3. Between the trimmed V and J ends, which lost 5 bases and 3 bases, there was a span of 14 bases. CDR3: CASSTYEGLNQPQHF. The CDR3 DNA follows: TGTGCCAGCAGTACCTATGAGGGCCTCAATCAGCCCCAGCATTTT.

The chain employs TRBV6-5 and TRBJ2-7, with no clear D. CDR1 and CDR2 (germline): MNHEY, SVGAGI. The CDR3 consists of 13 residues. V was cut by 5 bases and J by 5 bases, with 13 bases left in between. DNA for the CDR3: TGTGCCAGCAGTACCCGGAGCGCGAACGAGCAGTACTTC. Translation gives CASSTRSANEQYF.

In regard to this clone: This sample includes further DNA sequences coding for the same CDR3. This sequence joins TRBV18 and TRBJ2-2; D is ambiguous. The V end was cut by 1 base, the J end by 5 bases, with 5 bases between. Germline values: CDR1 KGHSH, CDR2 LQKENI. The CDR3 has 13 residues. CDR3 sequence: CASSPQGTGELFF. Here the CDR3 DNA reads TGTGCCAGCTCACCACAGGGAACCGGGGAGCTGTTTTTT.